What follows are 30 T cell receptor beta chains derived from one specimen sequenced in a study of blood T cell repertoires in COVID-19. Here immunoSEQ multiplex PCR was the method, and the copy in TCRdb shows in-frame clones only, minus some. The data show 120,000 or so clones, roughly 90% seen once. Material for sequencing was peripheral blood. The receptors originated from a woman aged 55-69 years with COVID-19, enrolled during active disease.

The rearrangement uses TRBV12-3 or TRBV12-4 and TRBJ2-2; D remains unclear. The CDR3 covers 13 residues. Trimming shortened V by 6 bases and J by 5 bases, and 10 bases separated the two germline ends. The CDR3 sequence is CASRPRVTGELFF. The CDR3 DNA reads TGTGCCAGCAGACCTCGGGTAACCGGGGAGCTGTTTTTT.

The J gene is TRBJ1-1, the V gene TRBV19; 8 nucleotides agree with TRBD1. Germline values: CDR1 LNHDA, CDR2 SQIVND (reference sequence). V lost 5 bases to trimming and J lost 2 bases; unmatched junction nucleotides: 4. The CDR3 runs to 14 residues. CDR3 nucleotide sequence: TGTGCCAGTAGTCCCGGACAGGGAAACACTGAAGCTTTCTTT. It is translated as CASSPGQGNTEAFF.

This chain uses TRBV28 with TRBJ2-1, with D unclear. V shed 3 bases and J shed 7 bases, with 7 bases lying between them. The CDR3 totals 12 residues. Per the germline V gene, CDR1 is MDHEN and CDR2 is SYDVKM. The CDR3: CASSLLRNEQFF. CDR3 bases: TGTGCCAGCAGTTTGTTGCGGAATGAGCAGTTCTTC.

The chain couples TRBV12-3 or TRBV12-4 to TRBJ1-2; a weak D match, TRBD1 (6 bases). V lost 7 bases and J 8 bases, leaving 17 bases between the germline ends. CDR3 length: 13 residues. The DNA of the CDR3 is TGTGCCAGCACCCCCGGGACACATCGGGGCTACACCTTC. Protein product: CASTPGTHRGYTF.

The genes are TRBV18 and TRBJ2-2; 9 bases align to TRBD2. V shed 2 bases and J 1 base; nucleotides not matched to a gene: 2. Germline-derived CDR1 and CDR2 are KGHSH and LQKENI. The CDR3 is 16 amino acids. The CDR3 coding sequence is TGTGCCAGCTCACCAGTAGCGGGGGTGAACACCGGGGAGCTGTTTTTT. It translates to CASSPVAGVNTGELFF.

There are a few counts of this clone. The rearrangement links TRBV19 to TRBJ1-2; TRBD1 is a possible D gene (5 bases). Germline CDR1 reads LNHDA; CDR2 reads SQIVND (reference sequence). The CDR3 has 13 residues. Trimming took off 5 bases at V and 4 bases at J, with 11 bases between the two ends. The CDR3 DNA sequence: TGTGCCAGTAGTTCGCAGGGTAGCTATGGCTACACCTTC. Encoded protein: CASSSQGSYGYTF.

The V gene is TRBV5-6, the J gene TRBJ2-7; TRBD1 is a possible D gene (6 bases). Per germline, CDR1 SGHDT and CDR2 YYEEEE. This CDR3 contains 16 residues. Trimming took 4 bases from V and 4 from J, leaving 21 bases between them. The CDR3 loop is CASSPTGFIPTYEQYF. CDR3 in DNA: TGTGCCAGCAGCCCCACAGGGTTTATTCCTACATACGAGCAGTACTTC.

The V gene is TRBV4-1, the J gene TRBJ2-7, with D unclear. The germline CDR1 and CDR2 sequences are MGHRA and YSYEKL. The V end lost 1 base, the J end lost 6 bases, and 10 bases lay between the germline ends. The CDR3 extends over 13 amino acids. CDR3 sequence: CASSQVLGGEQYF. DNA for the CDR3: TGCGCCAGCAGCCAAGTTCTAGGCGGCGAGCAGTACTTC.

The chain combines TRBV11-2 with TRBJ2-5; D perhaps matches TRBD2 (6 bases). The germline V and J ends were trimmed by 3 bases and 1 base, with 12 bases remaining between them. CDR1 is SGHAT and CDR2 is FQNNGV in the germline V gene. The CDR3 totals 15 residues. DNA of the CDR3: TGTGCCAGCAGCTTTTTAGCGGCAGGCCAAGAGACCCAGTACTTC. As protein: CASSFLAAGQETQYF.

This rearrangement joins TRBV7-2 to TRBJ1-2, with D possibly being TRBD1 (6 bases). The CDR3 sequence is 18 residues long. Germline V lookup: CDR1 SGHTA, CDR2 FQGNSA. V lost 5 bases, J lost 3 bases, and 25 bases lay in between. The CDR3 region is CASSRDPPDRRKHYGYTF. CDR3 bases: TGTGCCAGCAGCCGGGATCCTCCAGACAGGAGGAAACACTATGGCTACACCTTC.

V gene TRBV4-3 combines with J gene TRBJ2-3; TRBD1 is a possible D gene (6 bases). The CDR3 has 18 amino acids. CDR1 is LGHNA, CDR2 YSLEER, per germline. The V and J ends lost 0 bases and 3 bases respectively, with 19 bases between them. Here the CDR3 DNA reads TGCGCCAGCAGCCAAGATTTGGGGGCCGTGGCTTTTACAGATACGCAGTATTTT. Amino acids: CASSQDLGAVAFTDTQYF.

The chain carries TRBV7-9 and TRBJ1-4; 7 bases are a match to TRBD1. V dropped 6 bases and J dropped 5; count of bases not matched to a gene: 6. CDR1 is SEHNR and CDR2 is FQNEAQ in the germline V gene (reference sequence). CDR3 length: 14 amino acids. The CDR3 sequence is CASSLQGGNEKLFF. CDR3 sequence (DNA): TGTGCCAGCAGTCTTCAGGGGGGAAATGAAAAACTGTTTTTT.

The genes are TRBV19 and TRBJ2-3; 8 bases are shared with TRBD1. This CDR3 is 16 amino acids long. After removal of 1 base from V and 3 bases from J, the junction contained 6 bases not matched to a gene. Germline assignment: CDR1 LNHDA and CDR2 SQIVND (reference sequence). The CDR3 nucleotides are TGTGCCAGTAGTATAGGCGGGACAGGTGGGACAGATACGCAGTATTTT. Its translation: CASSIGGTGGTDTQYF. The whole variable domain, filled in from reference TRBV19 and TRBJ2-3, reads DGGITQSPKYLFRKEGQNVTLSCEQNLNHDAMYWYRQDPGQGLRLIYYSQIVNDFQKGDIAEGYSVSREKKESFPLTVTSAQKNPTAFYLCASSIGGTGGTDTQYFGPGTRLTVL.

The V gene is TRBV27, the J gene TRBJ1-2; 8 bases line up with TRBD1. The length of the CDR3 is 17 residues. The V gene end was trimmed by 6 bases and the J gene end by 4 bases; junction bases not matched to a gene: 16. Germline CDR1 and CDR2: MNHEY and SMNVEV (reference sequence). The CDR3 here is CASSLLGRGLGAYGYTF. Written as DNA, the CDR3 is TGTGCCAGCAGCCTCTTGGGCAGGGGGCTGGGAGCCTATGGCTACACCTTC.

J is TRBJ1-6 and V is TRBV14; the D gene is possibly TRBD1 (5 bases). Germline CDR1 SGHDN, CDR2 FVKESK. Trimming stripped 0 bases from V and 3 bases from J, with 9 bases between. The CDR3 has 16 amino acids. Here the CDR3 reads CASSQDLQVYNSPLHF. The CDR3, as DNA: TGTGCCAGCAGCCAAGATTTACAGGTCTATAATTCACCCCTCCACTTT. Supplemented by reference TRBV14 and TRBJ1-6, the full variable domain reads EAGVTQFPSHSVIEKGQTVTLRCDPISGHDNLYWYRRVMGKEIKFLLHFVKESKQDESGMPNNRFLAERTGGTYSTLKVQPAELEDSGVYFCASSQDLQVYNSPLHFGNGTRLTVT.

J is TRBJ2-3 and V is TRBV4-3; 12 positions agree with TRBD2. Germline V CDR1 and CDR2: LGHNA, YSLEER. Trimming cost V 4 bases and J 6 bases; bases outside gene matches: 8. This CDR3 spans 16 amino acids. The CDR3 nucleotides read TGCGCCAGCAGCCGCCGGACTAGCGGGGATGGGGATACGCAGTATTTT. Its translation is CASSRRTSGDGDTQYF.

The rearrangement joins TRBV7-2 to TRBJ2-2, with 8 bases matching TRBD1. CDR1 is SGHTA, CDR2 FQGNSA, per germline. V trimming: 3 bases; J trimming: 1 base; junction bases outside the gene matches: 10. This CDR3 contains 18 residues. The CDR3 DNA reads as TGTGCCAGCAGCTTTCAGGCAGGGGGCCCGCTGAACACCGGGGAGCTGTTTTTT. Protein sequence: CASSFQAGGPLNTGELFF. Complete variable domain (other parts from reference TRBV7-2 and TRBJ2-2): GAGVSQSPSNKVTEKGKDVELRCDPISGHTALYWYRQSLGQGLEFLIYFQGNSAPDKSGLPSDRFSAERTGGSVSTLTIQRTQQEDSAVYLCASSFQAGGPLNTGELFFGEGSRLTVL.

This chain uses TRBV7-2 with TRBJ1-3, with D possibly being TRBD1 (5 bases). The CDR3 sequence is 13 residues long. CDR1 and CDR2 from the germline V gene are SGHTA and FQGNSA. Deletions cut 10 bases from V and 2 bases from J, with 12 bases between. CDR3 protein: CATADKTGNTIYF. Here the CDR3 DNA reads TGTGCCACCGCGGACAAGACTGGAAACACCATATATTTT.

CDR3 sequence reads: CARDYRVISGANVLTF. The CDR3 DNA reads as TGTGCCCGTGATTACAGGGTTATCTCTGGGGCCAACGTCCTGACTTTC. V is TRBV2 and J is TRBJ2-6, with D maybe TRBD1 (6 bases). CDR1 and CDR2 from the germline V gene are SNHLY and FYNNEI. Trimming took 11 bases from V and 0 from J, leaving 17 bases between them. The CDR3 is made up of 16 amino acids.

The chain couples TRBV30 to TRBJ1-1; 11 bases fit TRBD1. Germline CDR1 reads GTSNPN; CDR2 reads SVGIG (reference sequence). This CDR3 has 17 residues. V lost 3 bases to trimming and J lost 0 bases; unmatched junction nucleotides: 9. This chain's CDR3 is CAWSPGTGGIVNTEAFF. The CDR3 nucleotides are TGTGCCTGGAGCCCTGGGACAGGGGGTATCGTGAACACTGAAGCTTTCTTT.

The chain joins TRBV19 to TRBJ1-3; TRBD1 might be the D (6 bases). Trimming shortened V by 10 bases and J by 2 bases, and 12 bases separated the two germline ends. The germline V gene encodes CDR1 LNHDA and CDR2 SQIVND (reference sequence). The CDR3 length is 13 residues. CDR3 in DNA: TGTGCCACCGCAGACAGGACTGGAAACACCATATATTTT. It is translated as CATADRTGNTIYF.

V is TRBV19 and J is TRBJ2-1, with TRBD2 as a possible D gene (7 bases). V was pared by 3 bases and J by 7 bases, with 13 bases between. Germline V gene sequence: CDR1 LNHDA, CDR2 SQIVND (reference sequence). This CDR3 comprises 14 residues. CDR3 in DNA: TGTGCCAGTAGTATGTCAGGGGAGGGGAATGAGCAGTTCTTC. Residues: CASSMSGEGNEQFF.

Remarks on this clone: The germline gene is not matched at one end of the junction; a read error may be the cause. V is TRBV27 and J is TRBJ2-1, with D perhaps matching TRBD1 (6 bases). The CDR3 contains 12 residues. The germline CDR1 and CDR2 sequences are MNHEY and SMNVEV (reference sequence). The CDR3 DNA reads TGTGCCAGCAGCACGATCACAGGGCCCGGGGTCTTC. This translates into CASSTITGPGVF.

The DNA for the CDR3 is TGTGCCAGCAGTTACTCGACTCTAGCCAAAAACATTCAGTACTTC. It codes for CASSYSTLAKNIQYF. The rearrangement joins TRBV6-2 or TRBV6-3 to TRBJ2-4, with unresolved D. The length of the CDR3 is 15 residues. CDR1 and CDR2 from the germline V gene are MNHEY and SVGEGT. V shed 0 bases and J shed 0 bases, with 6 bases lying between them.

The V and J genes are TRBV11-2 and TRBJ2-1, with a possible D match to TRBD2 (6 bases). CDR3 size: 14 residues. Trimming shortened V by 2 bases and J by 13 bases, and 18 bases separated the two germline ends. Germline V gene data show CDR1 as SGHAT and CDR2 as FQNNGV. This CDR3 reads CASSLNSGVQGQFF. CDR3 nucleotides: TGTGCCAGCAGCTTAAATTCGGGGGTGCAGGGCCAGTTCTTC. The full variable domain, in which reference TRBV11-2 and TRBJ2-1 provide the parts outside the CDR3, is EAGVAQSPRYKIIEKRQSVAFWCNPISGHATLYWYQQILGQGPKLLIQFQNNGVVDDSQLPKDRFSAERLKGVDSTLKIQPAKLEDSAVYLCASSLNSGVQGQFFGPGTRLTVL.

The chain recombines TRBV4-3 with TRBJ2-5, with D possibly being TRBD2 (5 bases). The germline gives CDR1 LGHNA, CDR2 YSLEER. V dropped 1 base and J dropped 2 bases, with 17 bases sitting between them. The CDR3 spans 17 residues. CDR3 nucleotide sequence: TGCGCCAGCAGCCAAGCCTCATATTCTAGGGAGCAAGAGACCCAGTACTTC. This sequence encodes CASSQASYSREQETQYF.

The chain links TRBV14 to TRBJ2-5; 10 bases are a match to TRBD2. CDR3 size: 13 residues. V dropped 6 bases and J dropped 2; count of bases not matched to a gene: 0. Germline assignment: CDR1 SGHDN and CDR2 FVKESK. CDR3 region: CASRLAGQETQYF. DNA for the CDR3: TGTGCCAGCAGACTAGCGGGGCAAGAGACCCAGTACTTC.

V and J are TRBV6-5 and TRBJ2-3; 8 positions match TRBD1. CDR1 is MNHEY and CDR2 is SVGAGI in the germline V gene. This CDR3 has 15 amino acids. With 6 bases clipped from V and 4 bases from J, the junction kept 9 bases outside the gene matches. The CDR3 DNA is TGTGCCAGCAGCCTCGCAGGGGGCCGGTCAGATACGCAGTATTTT. The encoded protein is CASSLAGGRSDTQYF.

The V gene is TRBV6-5, the J gene TRBJ1-5, with a tentative D call TRBD1 (5 bases). CDR1 and CDR2 (germline): MNHEY, SVGAGI. The CDR3 covers 14 residues. Trimming removed 10 bases at V and 2 bases at J, with 15 bases between. The CDR3 DNA reads as TGTGCCACCATCACAGCGGGGGGCAATCAGCCCCAGCATTTT. Amino acids: CATITAGGNQPQHF.

V gene TRBV6-5 combines with J gene TRBJ1-4; 9 bases are a match to TRBD1. The CDR3 loop spans 15 amino acids. After removal of 1 base from V and 7 bases from J, the junction contained 4 bases not matched to a gene. Looked up from germline, CDR1 is MNHEY and CDR2 is SVGAGI. CDR3 amino acids: CASSYYRGRSEKLFF. The DNA for the CDR3 is TGTGCCAGCAGTTACTACAGGGGGCGAAGTGAAAAACTGTTTTTT.